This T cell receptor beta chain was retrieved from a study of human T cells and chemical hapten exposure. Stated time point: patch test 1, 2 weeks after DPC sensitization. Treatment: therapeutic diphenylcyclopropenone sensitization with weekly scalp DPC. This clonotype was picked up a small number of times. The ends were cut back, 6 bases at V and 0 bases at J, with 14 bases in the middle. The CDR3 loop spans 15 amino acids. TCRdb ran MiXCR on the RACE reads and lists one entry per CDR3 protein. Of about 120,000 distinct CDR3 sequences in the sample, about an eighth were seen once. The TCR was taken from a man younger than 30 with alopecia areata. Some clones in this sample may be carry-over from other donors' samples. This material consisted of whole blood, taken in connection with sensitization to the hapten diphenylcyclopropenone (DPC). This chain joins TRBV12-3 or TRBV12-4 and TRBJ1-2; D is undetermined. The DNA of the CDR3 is TGTGCCAGCAGCCGCAACACCCTTACTAACTATGGCTACACCTTC. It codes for CASSRNTLTNYGYTF.